This TCR gamma chain was profiled in a study of Vδ1+ human thymocytes. RNA was extracted from the cells and then reverse transcribed. The CDR3 regions were amplified by multiplex PCR from V-gene primers to a constant-region primer. TCRdb re-processed the multiplex PCR reads via CATT. The sample yields tens of thousands of gamma-chain clones, about 13% seen once. A word on this clone: Its antigen is as yet unknown.

Whole-study results and caveats: Donors shared many TRG clonotypes but few TRD clonotypes. In the thymus, TRG and TRD repertoires looked highly polyclonal with Gaussian CDR3 lengths. Despite high sort purity, roughly 19% of thymic T cell receptor delta sequences were Vdelta2.

Germline values: CDR1 VENAVY, CDR2 YDSYNSRV. V shed 3 bases and J 6 bases; nucleotides not matched to a gene: 4. This CDR3 spans 13 amino acids. This TCR came from a child in the first two years of life who had congenital heart surgery. Material for sequencing was Vdelta1+ gamma-delta thymocytes from the thymus. Subset: FACS-sorted CD3+ TCRalphabeta- TCRVdelta1+ TCRVdelta2- thymocytes. The V gene is TRGV8, the J gene TRGJP1. CDR3 bases: TGTGCCACCTGGGATGAAGCTGGTTGGTTCAAGATATTT. It codes for CATWDEAGWFKIF.